Listed below are T cell receptor beta chains from one sample, sequenced in a study of STAT5B mutations in CD4+ large granular lymphocyte leukemia. TCRdb's copy holds only in-frame clones and misses some; the assay was immunoSEQ multiplex PCR. Counted here are 48,000 or so clones, roughly 72% occurring once; the ten biggest clones make up approximately 1.5%. Sequencing was performed on CD4+ T cells from blood buffy coats. The source of these receptors is a human donor in good health. CDR3s include the opening cysteine and the closing phenylalanine or tryptophan.

TRBV5-1,TRBJ1-1,CASSFEGSTEAFF
TRBV28,TRBJ1-5,CASIDSGNQPQHF
TRBV11-2,TRBJ2-2,CASSPRQGGTGELFF
TRBV4-2,TRBJ2-5,CASSQVGAAETQYF
TRBV20-1,TRBJ1-2,CSRFWNYGYTF
TRBV6-1,TRBJ1-2,CASSEALTLPAYGYTF
TRBV7-6,TRBJ1-4,CASSLVGQFATNEKLFF
TRBV5-1,TRBJ1-3,CASSTGPGNTIYF
TRBV19,TRBJ1-5,CASRPTGGNVQPQHF
TRBV5-1,TRBJ2-1,CASSLDGGAYNEQFF
TRBV18,TRBJ2-5,CASSPGEGETQYF
TRBV28,TRBJ1-1,CASTRSTEAFF
TRBV7-9,TRBJ1-5,CASSLVNQPQHF
TRBV7-2,TRBJ2-3,CASGLLAGSTDTQYF
TRBV5-1,TRBJ2-1,CASSGTAPYNEQFF
TRBV25-1,TRBJ2-5,CASLPGTQETQYF
TRBV19,TRBJ2-1,CASTRRDRQSNEQFF
TRBV27,TRBJ2-6,CASSTPGSGANVLTF
TRBV6-5,TRBJ2-7,CASAQRAFSYEQYF
TRBV5-1,TRBJ1-2,CASSSTWGGQGWDYGYTF